This TCR beta chain was identified in a study of radiotherapy plus CTLA-4 blockade in lung cancer. Study background: In 18% of patients, objective responses were seen; 31% had disease control. General study results and limits: Researchers report tumor-derived TCR clones expanding in blood after radiotherapy plus ipilimumab. Best predicting response, reportedly, were early blood T cell clone dynamics, with interferon-beta.

Chemo-refractory metastatic non-small-cell lung cancer patients were treated with focal radiation plus CTLA-4 blockade with ipilimumab. The assay was immunoSEQ multiplex PCR, and TCRdb's table has in-frame clones only and misses some. The table shows 51,000 or so clones, with around 76% occurring only once. Germline V lookup: CDR1 SEHNR, CDR2 FQNEAQ (reference sequence). This CDR3 region has 17 residues. With V trimmed by 4 bases and J by 1 base, 8 bases remained unmatched. Points on this clone: No antigen is known for it.

This TCR came from a human donor with non-small cell lung cancer who had stable disease on radiotherapy plus ipilimumab. This material consisted of peripheral blood, taken from a patient treated with radiotherapy plus ipilimumab. V gene TRBV7-9 combines with J gene TRBJ1-1; the match to TRBD1 covers 11 bases. The CDR3 DNA reads as TGTGCCAGCAGCTCCCCGGGACAGGGGGGTTCGAACACTGAAGCTTTCTTT. This gives the protein CASSSPGQGGSNTEAFF.